This TCR beta chain was identified in a study of blood T cell repertoires in COVID-19. The participants were between about 18 and 90 years old and came from some 23 US areas. Donors in Cohort 3 counted as recovered after two negative PCRs, clearance, or symptom resolution. J gave up 6 bases and V 4 bases, and 4 bases lay outside the gene matches. Germline V gene lookup returns CDR1 KGHSH and CDR2 LQKENI. The CDR3 covers 13 residues. Some clones are missing from TCRdb's copy, which holds only in-frame ones; the method was immunoSEQ multiplex PCR. This table has about 220,000 clones, about four fifths appearing once.

The receptor was isolated from a woman aged 55-69 years who had recovered from COVID-19. Sequenced input: PBMCs or T cells enriched from blood (not recorded which). The rearrangement links TRBV18 to TRBJ2-7, with 9 bases aligning to TRBD1. CDR3 protein: CASSRTGEGEQYF. CDR3 DNA sequence: TGTGCCAGCTCACGGACAGGGGAGGGCGAGCAGTACTTC.